These 9 T cell receptor beta chains were sequenced from one sample in a study of blood T cell repertoires in COVID-19. Using immunoSEQ multiplex PCR, the repertoire was profiled, and TCRdb retains in-frame clones only, with some absent. The table lists fewer than 200,000 clones, over 80% of them singletons. Sequences were obtained from peripheral blood. The receptors stem from a woman aged 80 or over with active or convalescent COVID-19.

The chain recombines TRBV9 with TRBJ1-1; 11 bases agree with TRBD1. With V trimmed by 4 bases and J by 5 bases, 4 bases remained unmatched. CDR3 length equals 14 residues. Germline loops: CDR1 SGDLS, CDR2 YYNGEE. CDR3 nucleotide sequence: TGTGCCAGCAGCAAGGGACAGGGGGGAACTGAAGCTTTCTTT. Translated: CASSKGQGGTEAFF.

The genes are TRBV4-1 and TRBJ2-5; TRBD2 matches at 8 bases. V shed 4 bases, J shed 3 bases, and the junction held 4 bases outside the gene matches. Per germline, CDR1 MGHRA and CDR2 YSYEKL. The CDR3 is made up of 14 amino acids. CDR3 residues: CASSPNSGKETQYF. CDR3 in DNA: TGCGCCAGCAGCCCCAATAGCGGGAAAGAGACCCAGTACTTC.

The genes are TRBV7-9 and TRBJ2-7, with a tentative D call TRBD1 (5 bases). The CDR3 runs to 16 residues. The V end lost 3 bases, the J end lost 1 base, and 16 bases lay between the germline ends. Germline V CDR1 and CDR2: SEHNR, FQNEAQ (reference sequence). In DNA form, the CDR3 reads TGTGCCAGCAGCTTTCCAGGGTCTCTCCTTTCCTACGAGCAGTACTTC. Protein sequence: CASSFPGSLLSYEQYF.

The V call is TRBV7-6, the J call TRBJ2-1; TRBD2 agrees at 8 bases. The germline V gene encodes CDR1 SGHVS and CDR2 FNYEAQ. V trimming: 5 bases; J trimming: 3 bases; junction bases outside the gene matches: 12. The CDR3 spans 17 residues. The CDR3 nucleotides are TGTGCCAGCAGCCCCGGGGGGGGGCTTATTCTCTACAATGAGCAGTTCTTC. Its protein is CASSPGGGLILYNEQFF.

This chain joins TRBV6-2 or TRBV6-3 and TRBJ2-7; 7 bases line up with TRBD1. The CDR3 totals 14 residues. The junction had 12 bases not matched to a gene; V was cut back by 7 bases and J by 6 bases. CDR1 MNHEY and CDR2 SVGEGT come from the germline V gene. The CDR3 here is CASNPGTVVPEQYF. The CDR3 region has the DNA TGTGCCAGCAACCCTGGGACAGTAGTCCCCGAGCAGTACTTC.

The chain is built from TRBV5-1 and TRBJ2-2, with 9 bases matching TRBD1. The CDR3 is made up of 17 amino acids. Per germline, CDR1 SGHRS and CDR2 YFSETQ. V shed 1 base and J 5 bases; nucleotides not matched to a gene: 9. The DNA of the CDR3 is TGCGCCAGCAGCTTGAACCCGGGACAGGGACGAACCGGGGAGCTGTTTTTT. Translated: CASSLNPGQGRTGELFF.

This chain uses TRBV27 with TRBJ1-2; 12 bases align to TRBD1. J was trimmed by 7 bases and V by 4 bases; bases with no gene match: 4. This CDR3 is 14 amino acids long. Germline V gives CDR1 MNHEY, CDR2 SMNVEV (reference sequence). CDR3 DNA: TGTGCCAGCAGTTCCGGGACAGGGGGCCTTGGCTACACCTTC. This sequence encodes CASSSGTGGLGYTF.

The V gene is TRBV5-6, the J gene TRBJ1-3; D is ambiguous. The CDR3 runs to 14 residues. With 1 base removed from V and 7 bases from J, the gap between germline ends came to 12 bases. Per germline, CDR1 SGHDT and CDR2 YYEEEE. CDR3 coding DNA: TGTGCCAGCAGCTTGCCCAATGTGGGCAACACCATATATTTT. Translation: CASSLPNVGNTIYF.

The chain has TRBV21-1 and TRBJ1-4; the table's D gene call, TRBD1, was not cross checked with the DNA. TRBV21-1 is tagged as a pseudogene. This CDR3 region has 17 residues. CDR3 loop: CASSKWDRARPNEKLFF. In DNA, the CDR3 is TGTGCCAGCAGCAAGTGGGACAGGGCCCGGCCTAATGAAAAACTGTTTTTT.